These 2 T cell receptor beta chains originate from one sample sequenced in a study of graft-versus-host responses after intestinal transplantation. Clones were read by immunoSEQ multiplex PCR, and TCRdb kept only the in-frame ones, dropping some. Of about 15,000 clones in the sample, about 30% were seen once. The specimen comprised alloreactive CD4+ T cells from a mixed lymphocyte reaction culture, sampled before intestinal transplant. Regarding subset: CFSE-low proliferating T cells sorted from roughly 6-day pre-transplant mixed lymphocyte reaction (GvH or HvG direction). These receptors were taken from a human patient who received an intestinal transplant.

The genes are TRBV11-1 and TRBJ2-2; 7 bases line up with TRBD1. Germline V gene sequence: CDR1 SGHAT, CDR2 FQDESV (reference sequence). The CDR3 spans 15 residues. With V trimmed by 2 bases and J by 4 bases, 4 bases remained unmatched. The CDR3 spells CASSLRQGRTGELFF. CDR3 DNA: TGTGCCAGCAGCTTACGACAGGGTCGCACCGGGGAGCTGTTTTTT.

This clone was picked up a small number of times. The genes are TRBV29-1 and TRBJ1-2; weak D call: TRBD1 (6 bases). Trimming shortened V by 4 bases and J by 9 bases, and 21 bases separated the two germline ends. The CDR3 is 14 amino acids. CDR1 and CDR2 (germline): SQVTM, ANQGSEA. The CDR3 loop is CSVAKGRGRLSYTF. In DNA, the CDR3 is TGCAGCGTTGCTAAGGGCAGGGGCCGCCTCAGCTACACCTTC.